Given below is one T cell receptor beta chain in context. Its antigen remains unknown. This specimen belongs to a study of cytomegalovirus exposure and HLA in healthy donors. The overall study: Per a later analysis, the roughly 690 first-cohort and some 110 validation repertoires shared one platform.

This CDR3 contains 16 residues. The V segment lost 4 bases and the J segment 2 bases; nucleotides outside the gene matches: 7. Germline values: CDR1 MDHEN, CDR2 SYDVKM. The study's findings and limits: Accounts indicate the classifier identified cytomegalovirus status with strong specificity and sensitivity. According to a subsequent analysis, TCR clusters from the first cohort were inclined to appear together in the roughly 130 validation repertoires. Researchers catalogued some 160 TCR beta chains as cytomegalovirus-associated.

TCRdb keeps only in-frame clones here, not all; method: immunoSEQ multiplex PCR. The sample shows 80,000 to 100,000 clones, around nine tenths of them seen only once. V and J are TRBV28 and TRBJ2-2, with 7 bases that match TRBD2. Sequencing used PBMCs. This TCR derives from a young woman in good health and CMV-seronegative. The CDR3 DNA sequence: TGTGCCAGCAGTTCCCCTAGCGGACGTAACACCGGGGAGCTGTTTTTT. Translated: CASSSPSGRNTGELFF.